These 6 T cell receptor beta chains were sequenced from one sample in a study of radiotherapy plus CTLA-4 blockade in lung cancer. Produced via immunoSEQ multiplex PCR; TCRdb's table is partial and in-frame only. The data show 15,000 or so clones, approximately 72% seen once. The material sequenced was peripheral blood, taken from a patient treated with radiotherapy plus ipilimumab. These receptors were taken from a human donor with non-small cell lung cancer whose response to radiotherapy plus ipilimumab could not be evaluated.

The chain links TRBV5-8 to TRBJ2-5; 7 bases fit TRBD1. The CDR3 sequence is 14 residues long. J lost 1 base, V lost 5 bases, and 5 bases had no gene match. In germline, CDR1 is SGHTS, CDR2 YDEGEE. The CDR3, as DNA: TGTGCCAGCAGGTTGACAGGGATCCAAGAGACCCAGTACTTC. This encodes CASRLTGIQETQYF.

About this clone itself: At one end, the junction sequence differs from germline, possibly due to a read error. The rearrangement links TRBV7-3 to TRBJ1-2; TRBD1 matches at 7 bases. CDR1 and CDR2 from the germline V gene are SGHTA and FQGTGA. The CDR3 length is 18 residues. CDR3 sequence: CASSLTPVGGAAVGGYTF. CDR3 sequence (DNA): TGTGCCAGCAGCCTAACCCCCGTAGGGGGCGCGGCGGTAGGTGGCTACACCTTC.

This clone was detected a few times. V is TRBV6-1 and J is TRBJ2-7; D is unclear. Trimming removed 6 bases at V and 3 bases at J, with 9 bases between. The CDR3 spans 12 residues. Germline V gene sequence: CDR1 MNHNS, CDR2 SASEGT. CDR3 coding DNA: TGTGCCAGCAGGACCAGCAACTACGAGCAGTACGTC. It is translated as CASRTSNYEQYV.

The rearrangement links TRBV9 to TRBJ2-1; D not resolved. The germline CDR1 and CDR2 sequences are SGDLS and YYNGEE. Between the trimmed V and J ends, which lost 1 base and 4 bases, there was a span of 9 bases. The CDR3 is 14 amino acids. CDR3 nucleotides: TGTGCCAGCAGCGTATCCGAGACATACAATGAGCAGTTCTTC. It encodes CASSVSETYNEQFF.

CDR3 DNA: TGCGCCAGCAGCCGCCTCGCTAGCGGGGGGGCCACAGATACGCAGTATTTT. Amino acid sequence: CASSRLASGGATDTQYF. J is TRBJ2-3 and V is TRBV5-1; 12 bases map to TRBD2. V lost 4 bases, J lost 2 bases, and 8 bases stayed unmatched. Germline lookup yields CDR1 SGHRS and CDR2 YFSETQ. There are 17 residues in the CDR3.

This clone was recorded a few times. This sequence joins TRBV19 and TRBJ1-4, with a tentative D call TRBD1 (6 bases). Trimming cost V 5 bases and J 5 bases, with 15 bases left between them. Germline values: CDR1 LNHDA, CDR2 SQIVND (reference sequence). The CDR3 totals 15 residues. The CDR3 nucleotides read TGTGCCAGTAGTTTCCTCCGGGACACCAATGAAAAACTGTTTTTT. Its protein product is CASSFLRDTNEKLFF.